This entry lists 22 T cell receptor beta chains sequenced from one sample in a study of T cells in localized non-small cell lung cancer. The repertoire was sequenced with immunoSEQ multiplex PCR; TCRdb's copy has only in-frame clones and lacks some. Of 40,000 to 60,000 clones listed, approximately 81% are singletons. The specimen was peripheral blood mononuclear cells, collected before any cancer treatment. The receptor source for this set is a man aged 40 to 70 with stage III lung adenocarcinoma.

V is TRBV27 and J is TRBJ2-7; weak D call: TRBD2 (5 bases). The CDR3 is 14 amino acids. Germline V gives CDR1 MNHEY, CDR2 SMNVEV (reference sequence). V was cut by 5 bases and J by 1 base, with 12 bases left in between. CDR3 nucleotide sequence: TGTGCCAGCAGTCCCCTCCGGGGATCCTACGAGCAGTACTTC. Protein: CASSPLRGSYEQYF.

J is TRBJ1-1 and V is TRBV30, with 7 positions matching TRBD1. Trimming took 6 bases from V and 4 from J; bases not matched to a gene: 8. Germline V CDR1 and CDR2: GTSNPN, SVGIG (reference sequence). This CDR3 contains 13 residues. CDR3 protein: CACNKDRLTEAFF. The CDR3 DNA reads as TGTGCCTGTAATAAGGACAGGCTCACTGAAGCTTTCTTT.

This chain links TRBV11-2 with TRBJ2-7; a possible D gene is TRBD2 (6 bases). V was cut by 0 bases and J by 6 bases, with 21 bases left in between. There are 17 residues in the CDR3. Germline V gene sequence: CDR1 SGHAT, CDR2 FQNNGV. The CDR3 loop reads CASSLDKRGGRVIEQYF. The CDR3 DNA sequence: TGTGCCAGCAGCTTAGACAAAAGGGGAGGCAGGGTTATCGAGCAGTACTTC. Complete variable domain (other parts from reference TRBV11-2 and TRBJ2-7): EAGVAQSPRYKIIEKRQSVAFWCNPISGHATLYWYQQILGQGPKLLIQFQNNGVVDDSQLPKDRFSAERLKGVDSTLKIQPAKLEDSAVYLCASSLDKRGGRVIEQYFGPGTRLTVT.

Only one count was recorded for this clone. The rearrangement links TRBV6-5 to TRBJ2-5; TRBD1 aligns across 7 bases. Germline V CDR1 and CDR2: MNHEY, SVGAGI. The junction had 5 bases not matched to a gene; V was cut back by 5 bases and J by 2 bases. This CDR3 has 14 amino acids. The CDR3 reads CASSEQGLQETQYF. The CDR3 region has the DNA TGTGCCAGCAGTGAACAGGGGCTTCAAGAGACCCAGTACTTC.

The V and J genes are TRBV29-1 and TRBJ2-1, with no clear D. V was pared by 5 bases and J by 3 bases, with 8 bases between. Germline V gives CDR1 SQVTM, CDR2 ANQGSEA. CDR3 size: 12 residues. CDR3 DNA: TGCAGCGTTAGCACCAGCTACAATGAGCAGTTCTTC. It specifies CSVSTSYNEQFF.

The rearrangement links TRBV6-5 to TRBJ1-2, with D maybe TRBD1 (5 bases). Germline V gene data show CDR1 as MNHEY and CDR2 as SVGAGI. This CDR3 is 16 amino acids long. With 0 bases removed from V and 3 bases from J, the gap between germline ends came to 14 bases. The CDR3 bases are TGTGCCAGCAGTTACTCAGGTTCAGGGTTGGACTATGGCTACACCTTC. Protein product: CASSYSGSGLDYGYTF.

The chain recombines TRBV11-2 with TRBJ1-1; D uncertain. Trimming cost V 1 base and J 4 bases, with 4 bases left between them. CDR1 is SGHAT and CDR2 is FQNNGV in the germline V gene. This CDR3 is built from 12 residues. The CDR3 loop reads CASSLVGTEAFF. CDR3 DNA: TGTGCCAGCAGCTTAGTCGGCACTGAAGCTTTCTTT.

This clone showed up just a few times. The chain couples TRBV7-8 to TRBJ1-5; weak D call: TRBD1 (5 bases). Trimming removed 7 bases from V and 7 bases from J, with 20 bases in between. The CDR3 runs to 15 residues. CDR1 and CDR2 (germline): SGHVS, FQNEAQ. This chain's CDR3 is CASTQAVGAHQPQHF. CDR3 sequence (DNA): TGTGCCAGCACCCAGGCCGTCGGGGCGCACCAGCCCCAGCATTTT.

This chain joins TRBV5-4 and TRBJ2-3; D may match TRBD1 or TRBD2 (6 bases each). The CDR3 totals 16 residues. CDR1 is SGHNT and CDR2 is YYREEE in the germline V gene (reference sequence). V was shortened by 2 bases and J by 2 bases, with 15 bases between the two germline ends. DNA of the CDR3: TGTGCCAGCAGCTTCGGGGGCGGGTCCGCCACAGATACGCAGTATTTT. Translation gives CASSFGGGSATDTQYF.

The chain carries TRBV11-3 and TRBJ2-1; 9 positions agree with TRBD1. Trimming at V came to 4 bases and at J to 6 bases, leaving 7 bases not matched to a gene. This CDR3 has 15 residues. Looked up from germline, CDR1 is SGHNT and CDR2 is YENEEA. The CDR3 spells CASSSGQGFGNEQFF. CDR3 in DNA: TGTGCCAGCAGCTCAGGACAGGGGTTCGGCAATGAGCAGTTCTTC.

The gene calls are TRBV6-6 and TRBJ2-7; D might be TRBD2 (6 bases). The CDR3 is made up of 15 amino acids. V lost 8 bases to trimming and J lost 4 bases, with 21 bases between them. The germline V gene has CDR1 MNHNY and CDR2 SVGAGI (reference sequence). CDR3 protein: CASFLLGTFQYEQYF. CDR3 sequence (DNA): TGTGCCAGCTTCCTCCTAGGGACTTTCCAGTACGAGCAGTACTTC.

The V gene is TRBV6-1, the J gene TRBJ2-5; a weak D match, TRBD1 (5 bases). Germline V gene data show CDR1 as MNHNS and CDR2 as SASEGT. This CDR3 region has 14 residues. The V gene lost 2 bases and the J gene lost 5 bases, with 12 bases spanning the gap. CDR3 sequence: CASSESAGRETQYF. The CDR3 DNA follows: TGTGCCAGCAGTGAATCGGCAGGGCGGGAGACCCAGTACTTC.

As for this clone: One end of the junction varies from germline; a read error may be responsible. This sequence joins TRBV6-6 and TRBJ2-4; tentative D call: TRBD1 (5 bases). CDR1 is MNHNY, CDR2 SVGAGI, per germline (reference sequence). This CDR3 has 14 amino acids. The CDR3 reads CTSRSGLTKNIQYF. The DNA of the CDR3 is TGTACCAGCAGGTCAGGGCTAACCAAAAACATTCAGTACTTC.

The rearrangement joins TRBV6-5 to TRBJ2-3, with 8 bases that match TRBD1. Germline trimming cut 6 bases from V and 13 bases from J; bases unmatched to any gene: 6. The CDR3 length is 11 residues. CDR1 and CDR2 (germline): MNHEY, SVGAGI. CDR3 nucleotide sequence: TGTGCCAGCAGAGCAGGGGGCTCAGAGTATTTT. The encoded protein is CASRAGGSEYF.

The rearrangement links TRBV29-1 to TRBJ2-7; tentative D call: TRBD2 (5 bases). The germline V gene encodes CDR1 SQVTM and CDR2 ANQGSEA. This CDR3 has 16 residues. V shed 3 bases and J shed 2 bases, with 20 bases lying between them. As DNA, the CDR3 is TGCAGCGTTGACGGGGTACGGGCCCTGGCCCCCTACGAGCAGTACTTC. Its translation: CSVDGVRALAPYEQYF.

The chain is built from TRBV5-1 and TRBJ2-2, with TRBD1 matching 9 bases. Germline lookup yields CDR1 SGHRS and CDR2 YFSETQ. With V trimmed by 3 bases and J by 1 base, 10 bases remained unmatched. The CDR3 consists of 18 residues. The CDR3 DNA reads as TGCGCCAGCAGCTCGTTACCAACGGGACAGGGGAACACCGGGGAGCTGTTTTTT. Encoded protein: CASSSLPTGQGNTGELFF. Using reference TRBV5-1 and TRBJ2-2 for the parts outside the CDR3, the full variable domain is KAGVTQTPRYLIKTRGQQVTLSCSPISGHRSVSWYQQTPGQGLQFLFEYFSETQRNKGNFPGRFSGRQFSNSRSEMNVSTLELGDSALYLCASSSLPTGQGNTGELFFGEGSRLTVL.

The V gene is TRBV4-1, the J gene TRBJ2-4; D perhaps matches TRBD1 (5 bases). The germline gives CDR1 MGHRA, CDR2 YSYEKL. The V end was cut by 4 bases, the J end by 1 base, with 14 bases between. The CDR3 runs 16 residues. Here the CDR3 DNA reads TGCGCCAGCAGCCCCGAAGGGGTTGCGGCCAAAAACATTCAGTACTTC. This codes for CASSPEGVAAKNIQYF.

V usage is TRBV6-9 and J usage is TRBJ1-2, with D hard to call. Germline lookup yields CDR1 MNHGY and CDR2 SVAAGI. V was pared by 3 bases and J by 8 bases, with 13 bases between. CDR3 length equals 13 residues. The CDR3 here is CASSYSGDGGYTF. CDR3 coding DNA: TGTGCCAGCAGTTACTCCGGGGATGGGGGCTACACCTTC.

The chain joins TRBV7-9 to TRBJ2-7; TRBD2 aligns across 8 bases. This CDR3 region has 16 residues. Germline values: CDR1 SEHNR, CDR2 FQNEAQ (reference sequence). After removal of 5 bases from V and 4 bases from J, the junction contained 13 bases not matched to a gene. The CDR3 protein is CASSPPPFSGVYEQYF. In nucleotides, the CDR3 is TGTGCCAGCAGCCCCCCCCCGTTTAGCGGGGTATACGAGCAGTACTTC.

The genes are TRBV6-6 and TRBJ2-7; D possibly corresponds to TRBD1 (5 bases). The CDR3 has 14 residues. CDR1 is MNHNY, CDR2 SVGAGI, per germline (reference sequence). V was pared by 2 bases and J by 0 bases, with 8 bases between. This CDR3 reads CASSYLQGSYEQYF. The CDR3 DNA reads TGTGCCAGCAGTTACCTGCAGGGCTCCTACGAGCAGTACTTC.

Only a few counts were recorded for this clone. The chain couples TRBV7-3 to TRBJ2-7, with D possibly matching TRBD1 (6 bases). CDR1 and CDR2 (germline): SGHTA, FQGTGA. CDR3 length: 14 residues. The V end lost 4 bases, the J end lost 4 bases, and 14 bases lay between the germline ends. CDR3 nucleotides: TGTGCCAGCAGCTCTCCTCAAACAGGGTACGAGCAGTACTTC. It is translated as CASSSPQTGYEQYF.

Concerning this clone: The same CDR3 also results from other DNA sequences found in this sample. CDR3 nucleotides: TGCGCCAGCAGCTTGGAGGGTAACTATGGCTACACCTTC. It translates to CASSLEGNYGYTF. This chain uses TRBV5-1 with TRBJ1-2; D not resolved. The CDR3 runs 13 residues. Trimming took off 0 bases at V and 1 base at J, with 4 bases between the two ends. Germline lookup yields CDR1 SGHRS and CDR2 YFSETQ.